These 19 T cell receptor beta chains share one sample of origin, sequenced in a study of CD8+ T cells in alopecia areata (dated by TCRdb to 2016 to 2019). The sample's time point label, decoded: baseline before oral tofacitinib. Receptors were amplified or captured by the immunoSEQ multiplex PCR assay. RNA was extracted from all samples and reverse transcribed into cDNA as template for TCR sequencing. The source is immuneACCESS, and TCRdb retained only in-frame sequences with V and J called. Part of the clones is not carried over; for the studies checked, unresolved V genes explain less than half of this, and the remainder is unexplained. Here the sample has under 70,000 clones; roughly 60% occur a single time. The top ten clonotypes cover approximately 15% of the sample. The specimen was CD8+ T cells sorted from blood, collected at week 0. Receptors originate from a human donor with alopecia areata.

The chain is built from TRBV6-5 and TRBJ2-1; no clear D gene. The CDR3 covers 13 residues. Deletions cut 0 bases from V and 10 bases from J, with 10 bases between. Germline loops: CDR1 MNHEY, CDR2 SVGAGI. The CDR3 spells CASSYSRTWEQFF. CDR3 sequence (DNA): TGTGCCAGCAGTTACTCGAGGACCTGGGAGCAGTTCTTC.

V and J are TRBV7-9 and TRBJ1-4, with TRBD1 identical over 9 bases. J lost 8 bases, V lost 5 bases, and 12 bases had no gene match. This CDR3 spans 16 amino acids. The V gene's germline CDR1 is SEHNR and CDR2 FQNEAQ (reference sequence). The CDR3 DNA reads as TGTGCCAGCAGCCCCCCTCTCCCGACAGGGGGGGAAAAACTGTTTTTT. Amino acids: CASSPPLPTGGEKLFF.

Comment on this clone: Different DNA sequences within this sample yield the same CDR3. This chain uses TRBV29-1 with TRBJ2-5, with 12 positions matching TRBD2. V shed 1 base, J shed 0 bases, and the junction held 0 bases outside the gene matches. Germline V gene lookup returns CDR1 SQVTM and CDR2 ANQGSEA. There are 15 residues in the CDR3. The DNA of the CDR3 is TGCAGCGTTGAAGGGACTAGCGGGGACCAAGAGACCCAGTACTTC. This translates into CSVEGTSGDQETQYF.

This clone has just a few counts. V gene TRBV27 combines with J gene TRBJ1-5, with D possibly TRBD1 on 6 matching bases. The CDR3 has 15 amino acids. Trimming removed 0 bases at V and 6 bases at J, with 12 bases between. Per the germline V gene, CDR1 is MNHEY and CDR2 is SMNVEV (reference sequence). CDR3 in DNA: TGTGCCAGCAGTTTATCCAAACAGGGTTTTCAGCCCCAGCATTTT. Protein: CASSLSKQGFQPQHF.

The chain couples TRBV5-1 to TRBJ2-3; the D is unclear. Trimming cost V 3 bases and J 2 bases, with 13 bases left between them. CDR3 length: 15 amino acids. Germline loops: CDR1 SGHRS, CDR2 YFSETQ. The CDR3 loop reads CASSSGVQSTDTQYF. CDR3 nucleotides: TGCGCCAGCAGCTCTGGAGTCCAGTCCACAGATACGCAGTATTTT.

This chain connects TRBV7-3 to TRBJ2-3; TRBD1 or TRBD2 may be the D gene (5 bases each). The CDR3 runs to 15 residues. Germline V gene data show CDR1 as SGHTA and CDR2 as FQGTGA. Trimming pared 4 bases from V and 0 bases from J, leaving 11 bases between. The CDR3 DNA sequence: TGTGCCAGCAGCTCCAACGGGGCGAGCACAGATACGCAGTATTTT. Translating gives CASSSNGASTDTQYF.

The J gene is TRBJ2-3, the V gene TRBV7-9; 8 bases agree with TRBD1. The CDR3 covers 16 residues. The germline V gene has CDR1 SEHNR and CDR2 FQNEAQ (reference sequence). Germline trimming cut 4 bases from V and 2 bases from J; bases unmatched to any gene: 8. CDR3 bases: TGTGCCAGCAGCTCCGGGACAGGATCACTCACAGATACGCAGTATTTT. It encodes CASSSGTGSLTDTQYF.

The genes are TRBV25-1 and TRBJ2-5; D remains ambiguous. CDR1 and CDR2 from the germline V gene are MGHDK and SYGVNS. This CDR3 region has 11 residues. V was cut by 3 bases and J by 4 bases, with 3 bases left in between. The CDR3 sequence is CASSESETQYF. CDR3 in DNA: TGTGCCAGCAGTGAGTCAGAGACCCAGTACTTC.

The rearrangement joins TRBV12-5 to TRBJ1-5; TRBD1 matches at 9 bases. CDR1 is LGHNT, CDR2 FRNRAP, per germline. Trimming at V came to 0 bases and at J to 4 bases, leaving 4 bases not matched to a gene. The CDR3 is 16 amino acids. CDR3 DNA sequence: TGTGCTAGTGGTTTGGTACAGGGACAGGGAAATCAGCCCCAGCATTTT. Protein sequence: CASGLVQGQGNQPQHF.

This clone came up many times. The V call is TRBV6-4, the J call TRBJ2-1; 7 nucleotides agree with TRBD2. The CDR3 sequence is 15 residues long. V gave up 3 bases and J gave up 4 bases; unmatched junction bases: 6. Germline CDR1 and CDR2: MRHNA and SNTAGT. CDR3 DNA sequence: TGTGCCAGCAGTGAGAAGGCGGGGGATTACAATGAGCAGTTCTTC. It specifies CASSEKAGDYNEQFF.

V and J are TRBV15 and TRBJ1-2, with 11 bases that match TRBD1. The V gene end was trimmed by 5 bases and the J gene end by 4 bases; junction bases not matched to a gene: 6. The CDR3 is made up of 15 amino acids. Germline V gene sequence: CDR1 LNHNV, CDR2 YYDKDF (reference sequence). CDR3 coding DNA: TGTGCCACCAGCCCGGACAGGGGGCAACTCTATGGCTACACCTTC. It encodes CATSPDRGQLYGYTF.

The chain combines TRBV6-5 with TRBJ2-1; 8 bases are shared with TRBD2. CDR3 length: 15 residues. Per germline, CDR1 MNHEY and CDR2 SVGAGI. Trimming removed 7 bases from V and 6 bases from J; junction bases left unmatched: 11. CDR3 sequence (DNA): TGTGCCAGCACCCCCGGGGCTAGCGGGTTCAATGAGCAGTTCTTC. This encodes CASTPGASGFNEQFF.

This sequence joins TRBV28 and TRBJ2-5; TRBD2 matches 7 bases. V was pared by 5 bases and J by 2 bases, with 11 bases of the junction left unmatched. The CDR3 extends over 16 amino acids. Germline CDR1 and CDR2: MDHEN and SYDVKM. This chain's CDR3 is CASSPLGLADQETQYF. CDR3 in DNA: TGTGCCAGCAGTCCATTGGGTCTAGCGGATCAAGAGACCCAGTACTTC.

There are a few counts of this clone. V usage is TRBV5-1 and J usage is TRBJ1-1; 8 bases are shared with TRBD1. The CDR3 extends over 16 amino acids. The V and J ends lost 0 bases and 2 bases, in that order; junction bases with no gene match: 6. Germline V gives CDR1 SGHRS, CDR2 YFSETQ. The CDR3 DNA reads TGCGCCAGCAGCTTGGCCACAGGGGGTTCTAACACTGAAGCTTTCTTT. This translates into CASSLATGGSNTEAFF.

This clone was found a few times. The chain employs TRBV29-1 and TRBJ2-5; D remains unclear. CDR1 and CDR2 (germline): SQVTM, ANQGSEA. The CDR3 is 12 residues long. The V gene lost 5 bases and the J gene lost 1 base, with 8 bases spanning the gap. CDR3 in DNA: TGCAGCGTTCTTAGGAGCCAAGAGACCCAGTACTTC. Its translation is CSVLRSQETQYF.

This chain links TRBV5-1 with TRBJ1-5; 12 bases map to TRBD1. The CDR3 is 15 residues long. Germline loops: CDR1 SGHRS, CDR2 YFSETQ. J lost 6 bases, V lost 5 bases, and 6 bases had no gene match. CDR3 nucleotides: TGCGCCAGCAGGTCCGGGACAGGGGGCAGTCAGCCCCAGCATTTT. Protein sequence: CASRSGTGGSQPQHF.

This chain joins TRBV2 and TRBJ1-5, with a weak D call TRBD1 (6 bases). Germline CDR1 and CDR2: SNHLY and FYNNEI. Trimming stripped 6 bases from V and 4 bases from J, with 16 bases between. This CDR3 comprises 15 residues. Here the CDR3 DNA reads TGTGCCAGCAGCCCGCCAAGACAGGCGAATCAGCCCCAGCATTTT. It yields the protein CASSPPRQANQPQHF.

The table lists this clone with a few counts. The chain employs TRBV7-8 and TRBJ1-2; 7 nucleotides match TRBD1. The junction had 4 bases not matched to a gene; V was cut back by 1 base and J by 8 bases. The CDR3 contains 13 residues. Germline V gives CDR1 SGHVS, CDR2 FQNEAQ. CDR3 amino acids: CASSLGGGDGYTF. The CDR3 region has the DNA TGTGCCAGCAGCTTAGGAGGGGGCGACGGCTACACCTTC.

The chain joins TRBV11-2 to TRBJ2-7, with TRBD2 matching 11 bases. Unmatched junction bases numbered 0, after V lost 0 bases and J lost 2 bases. The CDR3 runs to 15 residues. Germline-derived CDR1 and CDR2 are SGHAT and FQNNGV. In nucleotides, the CDR3 is TGTGCCAGCAGCTTAGAACTAGCGGGGGCCTACGAGCAGTACTTC. Translated, it gives CASSLELAGAYEQYF.